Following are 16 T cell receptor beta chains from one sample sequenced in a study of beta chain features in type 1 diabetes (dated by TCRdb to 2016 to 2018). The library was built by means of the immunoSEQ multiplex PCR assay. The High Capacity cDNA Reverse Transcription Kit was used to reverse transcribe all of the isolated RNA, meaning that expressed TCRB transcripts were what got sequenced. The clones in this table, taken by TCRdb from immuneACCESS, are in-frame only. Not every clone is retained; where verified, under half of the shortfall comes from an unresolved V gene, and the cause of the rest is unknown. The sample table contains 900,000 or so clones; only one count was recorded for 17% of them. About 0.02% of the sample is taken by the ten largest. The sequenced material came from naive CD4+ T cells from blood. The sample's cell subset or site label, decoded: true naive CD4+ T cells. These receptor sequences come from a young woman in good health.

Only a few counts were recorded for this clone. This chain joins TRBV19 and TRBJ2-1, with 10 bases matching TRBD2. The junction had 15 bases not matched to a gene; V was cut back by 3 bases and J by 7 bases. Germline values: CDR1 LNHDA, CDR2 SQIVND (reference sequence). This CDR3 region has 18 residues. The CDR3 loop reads CASSIRLAGVLRWNEQFF. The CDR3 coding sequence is TGTGCCAGTAGTATTCGCCTAGCGGGAGTGTTGAGATGGAATGAGCAGTTCTTC.

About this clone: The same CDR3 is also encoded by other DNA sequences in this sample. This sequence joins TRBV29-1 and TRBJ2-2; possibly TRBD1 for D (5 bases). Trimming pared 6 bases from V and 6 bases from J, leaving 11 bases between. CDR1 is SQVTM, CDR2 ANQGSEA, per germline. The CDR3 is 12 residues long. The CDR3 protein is CSVGRVAGELFF. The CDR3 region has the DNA TGCAGCGTGGGCAGGGTTGCCGGGGAGCTGTTTTTT.

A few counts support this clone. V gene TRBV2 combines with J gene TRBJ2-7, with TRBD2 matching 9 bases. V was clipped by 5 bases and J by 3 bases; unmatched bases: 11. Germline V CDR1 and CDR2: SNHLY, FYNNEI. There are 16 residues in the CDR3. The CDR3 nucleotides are TGTGCCAGCAGTAAAAGCGGGAGGACCCCCCGCTACGAGCAGTACTTC. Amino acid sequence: CASSKSGRTPRYEQYF.

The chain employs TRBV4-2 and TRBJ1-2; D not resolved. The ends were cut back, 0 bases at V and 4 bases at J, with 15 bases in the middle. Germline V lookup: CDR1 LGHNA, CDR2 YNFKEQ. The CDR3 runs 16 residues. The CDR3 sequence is CASSQDQGYTRYGYTF. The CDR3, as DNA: TGTGCCAGCAGCCAAGATCAAGGGTATACCCGCTATGGCTACACCTTC.

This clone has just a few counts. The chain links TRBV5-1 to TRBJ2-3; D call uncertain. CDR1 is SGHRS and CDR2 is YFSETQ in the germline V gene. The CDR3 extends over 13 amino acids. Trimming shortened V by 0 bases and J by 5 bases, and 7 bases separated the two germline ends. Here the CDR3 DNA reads TGCGCCAGCAGCTTGGCCCTGATAGATACGCAGTATTTT. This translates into CASSLALIDTQYF. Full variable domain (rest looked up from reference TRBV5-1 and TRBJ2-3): KAGVTQTPRYLIKTRGQQVTLSCSPISGHRSVSWYQQTPGQGLQFLFEYFSETQRNKGNFPGRFSGRQFSNSRSEMNVSTLELGDSALYLCASSLALIDTQYFGPGTRLTVL.

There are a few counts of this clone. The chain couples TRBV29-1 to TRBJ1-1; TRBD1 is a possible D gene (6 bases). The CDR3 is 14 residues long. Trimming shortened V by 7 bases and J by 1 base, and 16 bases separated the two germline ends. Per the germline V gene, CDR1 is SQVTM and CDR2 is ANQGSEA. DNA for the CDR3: TGCAGCGCTGGGGTGGACAGTAGGAACACTGAAGCTTTCTTT. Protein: CSAGVDSRNTEAFF. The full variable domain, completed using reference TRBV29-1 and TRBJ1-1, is SAVISQKPSRDICQRGTSLTIQCQVDSQVTMMFWYRQQPGQSLTLIATANQGSEATYESGFVIDKFPISRPNLTFSTLTVSNMSPEDSSIYLCSAGVDSRNTEAFFGQGTRLTVV.

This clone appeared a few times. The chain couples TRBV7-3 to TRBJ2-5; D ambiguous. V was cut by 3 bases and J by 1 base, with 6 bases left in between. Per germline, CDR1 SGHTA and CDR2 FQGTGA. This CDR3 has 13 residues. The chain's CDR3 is CASSLIAQETQYF. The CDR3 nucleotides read TGTGCCAGCAGCTTGATCGCCCAAGAGACCCAGTACTTC.

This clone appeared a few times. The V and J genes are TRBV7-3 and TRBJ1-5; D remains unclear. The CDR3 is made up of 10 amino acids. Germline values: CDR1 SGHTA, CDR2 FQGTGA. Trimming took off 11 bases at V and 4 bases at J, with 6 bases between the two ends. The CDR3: CAPSNQPQHF. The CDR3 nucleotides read TGTGCCCCCAGTAATCAGCCCCAGCATTTT.

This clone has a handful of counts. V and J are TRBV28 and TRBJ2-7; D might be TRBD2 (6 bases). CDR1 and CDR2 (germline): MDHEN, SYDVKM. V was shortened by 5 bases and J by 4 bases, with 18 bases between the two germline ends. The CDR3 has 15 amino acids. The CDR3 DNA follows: TGTGCCAGCAGTCCCGAGCAATCGGGGGTGTACGAGCAGTACTTC. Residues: CASSPEQSGVYEQYF.

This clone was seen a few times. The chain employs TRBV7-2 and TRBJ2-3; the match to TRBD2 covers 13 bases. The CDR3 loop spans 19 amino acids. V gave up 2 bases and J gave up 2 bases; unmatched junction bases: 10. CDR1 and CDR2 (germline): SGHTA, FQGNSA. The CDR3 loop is CASSLRTSGSLITTDTQYF. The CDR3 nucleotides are TGTGCCAGCAGCTTACGGACTAGCGGGAGTCTTATTACCACAGATACGCAGTATTTT. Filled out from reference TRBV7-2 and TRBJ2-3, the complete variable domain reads GAGVSQSPSNKVTEKGKDVELRCDPISGHTALYWYRQSLGQGLEFLIYFQGNSAPDKSGLPSDRFSAERTGGSVSTLTIQRTQQEDSAVYLCASSLRTSGSLITTDTQYFGPGTRLTVL.

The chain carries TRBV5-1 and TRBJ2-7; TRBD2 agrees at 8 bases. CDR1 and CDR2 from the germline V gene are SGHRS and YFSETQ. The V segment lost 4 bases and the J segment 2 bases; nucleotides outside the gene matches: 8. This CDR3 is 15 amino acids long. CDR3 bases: TGCGCCAGCAGCACGGGACTAGTGGGCACCTACGAGCAGTACTTC. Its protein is CASSTGLVGTYEQYF.

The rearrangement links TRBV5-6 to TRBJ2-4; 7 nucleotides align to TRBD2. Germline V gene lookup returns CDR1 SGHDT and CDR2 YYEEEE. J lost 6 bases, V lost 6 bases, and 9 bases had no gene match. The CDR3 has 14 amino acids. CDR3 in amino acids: CASTMAAGVNIQYF. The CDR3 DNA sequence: TGTGCCAGCACCATGGCCGCGGGGGTAAACATTCAGTACTTC.

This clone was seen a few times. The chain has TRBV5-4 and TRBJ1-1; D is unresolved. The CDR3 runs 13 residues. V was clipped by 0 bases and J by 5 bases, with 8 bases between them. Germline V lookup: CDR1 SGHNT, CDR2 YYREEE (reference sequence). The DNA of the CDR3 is TGTGCCAGCAGCTTGGCTGCGGGGACTGAAGCTTTCTTT. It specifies CASSLAAGTEAFF. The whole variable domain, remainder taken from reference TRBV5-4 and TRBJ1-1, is ETGVTQSPTHLIKTRGQQVTLRCSSQSGHNTVSWYQQALGQGPQFIFQYYREEENGRGNFPPRFSGLQFPNYSSELNVNALELDDSALYLCASSLAAGTEAFFGQGTRLTVV.

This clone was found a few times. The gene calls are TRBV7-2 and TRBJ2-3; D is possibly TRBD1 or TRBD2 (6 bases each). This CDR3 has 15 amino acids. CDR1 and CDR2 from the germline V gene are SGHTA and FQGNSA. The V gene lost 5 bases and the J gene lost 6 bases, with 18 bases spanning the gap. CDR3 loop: CASSRGGLSVDTQYF. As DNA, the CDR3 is TGTGCCAGCAGCCGTGGGGGGCTAAGCGTCGATACGCAGTATTTT.

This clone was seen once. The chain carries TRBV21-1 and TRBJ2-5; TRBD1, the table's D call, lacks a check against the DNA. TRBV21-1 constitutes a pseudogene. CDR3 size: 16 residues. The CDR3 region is CASSNPGRVDRKTQYF. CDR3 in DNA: TGTGCCAGCAGCAATCCGGGCAGGGTGGATCGTAAGACCCAGTACTTC.

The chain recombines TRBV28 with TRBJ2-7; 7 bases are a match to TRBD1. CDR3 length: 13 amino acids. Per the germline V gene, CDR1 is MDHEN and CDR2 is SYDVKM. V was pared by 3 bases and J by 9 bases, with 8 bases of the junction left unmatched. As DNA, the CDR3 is TGTGCCAGCAGTTTGGGACAGCGACCACCGCAGTACTTC. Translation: CASSLGQRPPQYF. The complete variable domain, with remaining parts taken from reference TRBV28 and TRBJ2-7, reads DVKVTQSSRYLVKRTGEKVFLECVQDMDHENMFWYRQDPGLGLRLIYFSYDVKMKEKGDIPEGYSVSREKKERFSLILESASTNQTSMYLCASSLGQRPPQYFGPGTRLTVT.